One and the same sample provided the 8 T cell receptor beta chains below, sequenced in a study of blood T cell repertoires in COVID-19. Profiling relied on immunoSEQ multiplex PCR, and the TCRdb table lists in-frame clones only, not all of them. The sample shows over 250,000 clones, approximately 91% of them seen only once. Sequenced material: peripheral blood. These receptors all stem from an older woman with acute or convalescent COVID-19.

In the case of this clone: Different DNA sequences within this sample yield the same CDR3. The V call is TRBV15, the J call TRBJ1-1; perhaps TRBD1 as D (5 bases). CDR1 and CDR2 from the germline V gene are LNHNV and YYDKDF (reference sequence). Trimming cost V 5 bases and J 4 bases, with 11 bases left between them. CDR3 length: 13 residues. This CDR3 is CATSRGGGTEAFF. The CDR3, as DNA: TGTGCCACCAGCCGGGGGGGTGGCACTGAAGCTTTCTTT.

This clone was recorded only once. CDR3 in DNA: TGTGCCAGCAGTCCGGGAGGGGGGCGCGACTATGGCTACACCTTC. Translation: CASSPGGGRDYGYTF. The chain couples TRBV28 to TRBJ1-2; TRBD1 is a possible D gene (6 bases). V was clipped by 5 bases and J by 3 bases, with 16 bases between them. CDR3 length equals 15 residues. Germline values: CDR1 MDHEN, CDR2 SYDVKM.

The V gene is TRBV11-3, the J gene TRBJ2-7; 10 bases fit TRBD1. The CDR3 sequence is 16 residues long. Unmatched junction bases numbered 8, after V lost 3 bases and J lost 3 bases. The germline CDR1 and CDR2 sequences are SGHNT and YENEEA. In nucleotides, the CDR3 is TGTGCCAGCAGCTTCGGAGGGGGACAGGGGCTCTACGAGCAGTACTTC. This translates into CASSFGGGQGLYEQYF.

The chain is built from TRBV19 and TRBJ1-1, with a tentative D call TRBD1 (5 bases). Germline V gene data show CDR1 as LNHDA and CDR2 as SQIVND (reference sequence). This CDR3 spans 14 amino acids. V was shortened by 6 bases and J by 3 bases, with 14 bases between the two germline ends. This chain's CDR3 is CASRLLTVDTEAFF. CDR3 nucleotide sequence: TGTGCCAGTAGATTATTGACAGTGGACACTGAAGCTTTCTTT.

The chain carries TRBV10-3 and TRBJ1-6; TRBD1 matches at 7 bases. Trimming at V came to 6 bases and at J to 11 bases, leaving 16 bases not matched to a gene. CDR1 and CDR2 from the germline V gene are ENHRY and SYGVKD. This CDR3 has 16 amino acids. CDR3 DNA: TGTGCCATCAGCCACGGCCCGACAGGAGGGGGCGCACCCCTCCACTTT. Translating it yields CAISHGPTGGGAPLHF.

CDR3 sequence reads: CASSPQGAGNSPLHF. The CDR3 DNA reads TGTGCCAGCAGTCCCCAGGGGGCAGGAAATTCACCCCTCCACTTT. V usage is TRBV27 and J usage is TRBJ1-6, with 8 bases that match TRBD1. Germline lookup yields CDR1 MNHEY and CDR2 SMNVEV (reference sequence). The ends lost 5 bases at V and 7 bases at J; junction bases unmatched: 7. The CDR3 is 15 amino acids.

The chain carries TRBV27 and TRBJ1-2, with unresolved D. There are 14 residues in the CDR3. Trimming removed 6 bases from V and 1 base from J, with 12 bases in between. Looked up from germline, CDR1 is MNHEY and CDR2 is SMNVEV (reference sequence). The CDR3 DNA follows: TGTGCCAGCAGGAAGAACACCCATAACTATGGCTACACCTTC. Translating gives CASRKNTHNYGYTF.

This clone was seen once. The chain is built from TRBV21-1 and TRBJ2-7; the table names TRBD1, a call not compared with the DNA. TRBV21-1 is classified as a pseudogene. The CDR3 consists of 15 residues. The CDR3 protein is CASSKGNRGAYEQYF. The CDR3 DNA sequence: TGTGCCAGCAGCAAAGGTAACAGGGGGGCTTACGAGCAGTACTTC.